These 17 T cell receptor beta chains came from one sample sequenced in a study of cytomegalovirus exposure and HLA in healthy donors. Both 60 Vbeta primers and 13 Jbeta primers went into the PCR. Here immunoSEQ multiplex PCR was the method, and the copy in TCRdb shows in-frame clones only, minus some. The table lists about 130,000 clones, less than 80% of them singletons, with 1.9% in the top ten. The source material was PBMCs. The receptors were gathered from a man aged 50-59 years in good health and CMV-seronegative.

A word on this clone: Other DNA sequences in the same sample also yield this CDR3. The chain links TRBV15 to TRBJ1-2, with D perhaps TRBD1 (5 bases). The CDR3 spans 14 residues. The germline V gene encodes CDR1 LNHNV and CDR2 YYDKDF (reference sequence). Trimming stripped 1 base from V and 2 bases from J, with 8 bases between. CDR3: CATSRGGFNYGYTF. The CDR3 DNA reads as TGTGCCACCAGCAGAGGGGGCTTCAACTATGGCTACACCTTC.

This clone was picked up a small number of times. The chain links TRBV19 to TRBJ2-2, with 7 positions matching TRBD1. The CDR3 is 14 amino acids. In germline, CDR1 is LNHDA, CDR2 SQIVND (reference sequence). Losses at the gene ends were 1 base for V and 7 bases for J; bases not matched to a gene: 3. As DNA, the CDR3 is TGTGCCAGTAGTATAGGGACAGGATTCGGGGAGCTGTTTTTT. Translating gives CASSIGTGFGELFF.

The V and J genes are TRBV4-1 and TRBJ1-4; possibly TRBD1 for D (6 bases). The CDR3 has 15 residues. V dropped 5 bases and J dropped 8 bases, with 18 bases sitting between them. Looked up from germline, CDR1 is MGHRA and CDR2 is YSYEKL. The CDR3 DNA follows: TGCGCCAGCAGCGTAAAAACAGGGCTCCAGGAAAAACTGTTTTTT. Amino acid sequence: CASSVKTGLQEKLFF.

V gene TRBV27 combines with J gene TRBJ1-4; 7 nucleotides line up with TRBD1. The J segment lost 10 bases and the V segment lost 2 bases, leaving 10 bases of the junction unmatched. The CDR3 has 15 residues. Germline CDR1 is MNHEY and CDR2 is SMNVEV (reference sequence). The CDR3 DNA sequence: TGTGCCAGCAGTTTACAGGGGGTTTTAGGGGGAAAACTGTTTTTT. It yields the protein CASSLQGVLGGKLFF.

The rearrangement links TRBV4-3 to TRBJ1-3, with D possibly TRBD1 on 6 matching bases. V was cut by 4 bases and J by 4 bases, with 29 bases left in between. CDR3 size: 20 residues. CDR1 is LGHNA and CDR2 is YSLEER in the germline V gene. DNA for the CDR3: TGCGCCAGCAGCCCTGCAGCAGGGGCGGTAAGGAAGTTTAAGGGAAACACCATATATTTT. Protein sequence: CASSPAAGAVRKFKGNTIYF.

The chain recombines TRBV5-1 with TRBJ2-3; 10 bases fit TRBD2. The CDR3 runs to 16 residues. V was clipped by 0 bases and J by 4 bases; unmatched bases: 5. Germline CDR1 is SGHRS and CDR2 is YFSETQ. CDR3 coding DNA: TGCGCCAGCAGCTTGGGGGGACTAGCGAGGGCAGATACGCAGTATTTT. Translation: CASSLGGLARADTQYF.

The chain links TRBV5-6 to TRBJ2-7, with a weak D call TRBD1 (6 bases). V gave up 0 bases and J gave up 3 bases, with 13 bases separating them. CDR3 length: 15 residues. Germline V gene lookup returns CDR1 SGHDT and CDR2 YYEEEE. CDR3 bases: TGTGCCAGCAGCTTGGGGAGCTACAGGGACTACGAGCAGTACGTC. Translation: CASSLGSYRDYEQYV.

This chain's CDR3 is CAISAGTGGVGYV. DNA for the CDR3: TGTGCCATCAGTGCTGGGACAGGGGGAGTTGGGTACGTC. V and J are TRBV10-3 and TRBJ2-7; 11 positions agree with TRBD1. This CDR3 contains 13 residues. Trimming at V came to 4 bases and at J to 12 bases, leaving 8 bases not matched to a gene. Germline lookup yields CDR1 ENHRY and CDR2 SYGVKD.

Here the CDR3 DNA reads TGTGCCAGCAGTGAACAGAGGCAGGACTACACTGAAGCTTTCTTT. Translation: CASSEQRQDYTEAFF. V and J are TRBV2 and TRBJ1-1; D is unclear. The CDR3 runs to 15 residues. V lost 2 bases and J 3 bases, leaving 13 bases between the germline ends. From germline, CDR1 is SNHLY and CDR2 FYNNEI. The full variable domain, its missing parts supplied by reference TRBV2 and TRBJ1-1, is EPEVTQTPSHQVTQMGQEVILRCVPISNHLYFYWYRQILGQKVEFLVSFYNNEISEKSEIFDDQFSVERPDGSNFTLKIRSTKLEDSAMYFCASSEQRQDYTEAFFGQGTRLTVV.

The CDR3 DNA sequence: TGCGCCAGCAGCCGAGATGCCACGTCGGGGAATGAAAAACTGTTTTTT. It encodes CASSRDATSGNEKLFF. The chain is built from TRBV4-1 and TRBJ1-4; D gene unclear. The V gene's germline CDR1 is MGHRA and CDR2 YSYEKL. The V gene lost 4 bases and the J gene lost 5 bases, with 17 bases spanning the gap. There are 16 residues in the CDR3.

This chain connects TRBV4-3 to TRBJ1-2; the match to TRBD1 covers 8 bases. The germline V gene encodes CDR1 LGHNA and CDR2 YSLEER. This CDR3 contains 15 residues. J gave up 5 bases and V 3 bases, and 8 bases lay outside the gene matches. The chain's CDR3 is CASSHPQGAFYGYTF. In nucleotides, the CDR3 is TGCGCCAGCAGCCACCCCCAGGGGGCCTTTTATGGCTACACCTTC.

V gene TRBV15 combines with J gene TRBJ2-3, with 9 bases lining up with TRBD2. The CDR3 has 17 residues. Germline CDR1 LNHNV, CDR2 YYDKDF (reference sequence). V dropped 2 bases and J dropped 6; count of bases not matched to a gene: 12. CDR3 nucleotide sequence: TGTGCCACCAGCAGAATCCAGACTAGCGGACTTATCGATACGCAGTATTTT. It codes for CATSRIQTSGLIDTQYF.

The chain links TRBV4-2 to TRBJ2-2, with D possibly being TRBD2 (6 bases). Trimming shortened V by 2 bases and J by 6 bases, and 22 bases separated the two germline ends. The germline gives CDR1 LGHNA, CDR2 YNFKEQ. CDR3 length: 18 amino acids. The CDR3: CASSQPPWGVPSSGELFF. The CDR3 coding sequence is TGTGCCAGCAGCCAACCCCCGTGGGGGGTCCCCAGCTCCGGGGAGCTGTTTTTT.

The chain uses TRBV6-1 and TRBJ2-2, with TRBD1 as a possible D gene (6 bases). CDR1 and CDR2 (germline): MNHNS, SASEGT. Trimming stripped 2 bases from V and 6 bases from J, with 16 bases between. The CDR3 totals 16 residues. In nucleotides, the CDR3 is TGTGCCAGCAGTGAAAGAGTCAGGGCAGGGGCCGGGGAGCTGTTTTTT. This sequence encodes CASSERVRAGAGELFF.

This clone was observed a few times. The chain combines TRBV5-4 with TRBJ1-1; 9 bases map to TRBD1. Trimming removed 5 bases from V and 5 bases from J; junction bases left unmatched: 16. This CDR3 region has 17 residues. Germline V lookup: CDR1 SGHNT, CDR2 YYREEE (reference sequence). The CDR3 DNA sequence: TGTGCCAGCAGTAGCGGTAAATGGACAGGGGATAATACTGAAGCTTTCTTT. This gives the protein CASSSGKWTGDNTEAFF.

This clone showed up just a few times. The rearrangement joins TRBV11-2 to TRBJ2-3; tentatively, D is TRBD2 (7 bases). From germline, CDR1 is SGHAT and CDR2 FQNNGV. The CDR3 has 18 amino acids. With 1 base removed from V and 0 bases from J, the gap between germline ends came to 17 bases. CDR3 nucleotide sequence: TGTGCCAGCAGCTTAGGCCGCGGGCGGGGGCCCAGCACAGATACGCAGTATTTT. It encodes CASSLGRGRGPSTDTQYF.

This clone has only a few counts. CDR3 sequence: CASSLAQNTGELFF. Written as DNA, the CDR3 is TGTGCCAGCAGCTTGGCCCAGAACACCGGGGAGCTGTTTTTT. V is TRBV5-8 and J is TRBJ2-2; D is unresolved. Trimming took 0 bases from V and 1 from J, leaving 4 bases between them. This CDR3 comprises 14 residues. Germline CDR1 reads SGHTS; CDR2 reads YDEGEE.